This T cell receptor (beta chain) was retrieved from a study of blood T cell repertoires in COVID-19. In the study overall: Samples taken during acute and convalescent COVID-19 were collected in the United States, Italy and Spain. The cDNA or gDNA used as material had been derived from T cells, B-cell-depleted T cells, or PBMCs.

CDR1 and CDR2 from the germline V gene are SGHVS and FNYEAQ. Trimming stripped 8 bases from V and 0 bases from J, with 14 bases between. The CDR3 length is 15 residues. Method: immunoSEQ multiplex PCR; TCRdb's copy keeps in-frame clones and lacks some. The sample records some 120,000 clones, about 85% being singletons. The sequence was collected from a man in his sixties with acute or convalescent COVID-19. Sequences were obtained from peripheral blood. The chain is built from TRBV7-6 and TRBJ1-3; D not resolved. The CDR3 loop is CASAGYTVSGNTIYF. In nucleotides, the CDR3 is TGTGCCAGCGCTGGGTACACAGTCTCTGGAAACACCATATATTTT.